The 29 T cell receptor beta chains listed next were all sequenced from one sample in a study of T cells in Graves' hyperthyroidism and ophthalmopathy. The CDR3 regions of TCR beta were amplified from RNA transcripts. HTBI primers were the set used in a first-round RT-PCR of the TCR CDR3. TCRdb independently ran MiXCR on the multiplex PCR reads; one entry per CDR3 protein. This table holds a few hundred thousand distinct CDR3 sequences, approximately 15% found once. Material for sequencing was blood. Receptors were obtained from a woman aged 40 to 55 with Graves' ophthalmopathy.

This clonotype has only a few counts. J is TRBJ2-3 and V is TRBV12-3 or TRBV12-4, with D unclear. Deletions cut 3 bases from V and 4 bases from J, with 8 bases between. The length of the CDR3 is 13 residues. The CDR3 is CASSLVHPDTQYF. CDR3 sequence (DNA): TGTGCCAGCAGTTTGGTCCATCCAGATACGCAGTATTTT.

This clonotype has a handful of counts. The chain carries TRBV18 and TRBJ2-4; D perhaps matches TRBD2 (6 bases). Deletions cut 4 bases from V and 3 bases from J, with 16 bases between. Per the germline V gene, CDR1 is KGHSH and CDR2 is LQKENI. The CDR3 loop spans 16 amino acids. CDR3 protein: CASSLMEGSHKNIQYF. CDR3 bases: TGTGCCAGCTCACTTATGGAGGGGTCCCACAAAAACATTCAGTACTTC. The full variable domain, rest sourced from reference TRBV18 and TRBJ2-4, is NAGVMQNPRHLVRRRGQEARLRCSPMKGHSHVYWYRQLPEEGLKFMVYLQKENIIDESGMPKERFSAEFPKEGPSILRIQQVVRGDSAAYFCASSLMEGSHKNIQYFGAGTRLSVL.

The rearrangement uses TRBV19 and TRBJ1-3, with D unclear. The CDR3 contains 13 residues. Deletions cut 10 bases from V and 0 bases from J, with 10 bases between. The V gene's germline CDR1 is LNHDA and CDR2 SQIVND (reference sequence). The CDR3 here is CATRVFSGNTIYF. DNA of the CDR3: TGTGCCACCCGCGTGTTCTCTGGAAACACCATATATTTT.

This clonotype was counted ten times or more. The chain links TRBV5-1 to TRBJ2-5; D is possibly TRBD2 (6 bases). Trimming stripped 0 bases from V and 2 bases from J, with 11 bases between. CDR1 is SGHRS, CDR2 YFSETQ, per germline. The CDR3 extends over 15 amino acids. The CDR3: CASSLGPGLQETQYF. The CDR3 DNA sequence: TGCGCCAGCAGCTTGGGGCCGGGACTGCAAGAGACCCAGTACTTC.

Only a few counts were recorded for this clonotype. This rearrangement joins TRBV10-3 to TRBJ2-1, with 11 positions matching TRBD1. The CDR3 is 15 amino acids. CDR1 is ENHRY, CDR2 SYGVKD, per germline. V dropped 3 bases and J dropped 8; count of bases not matched to a gene: 6. The CDR3 nucleotides read TGTGCCATCAGTGACCCAGCGGGACAGGGGGATGAGCAGTTCTTC. Translation: CAISDPAGQGDEQFF.

This clonotype was observed a few times. This chain uses TRBV28 with TRBJ2-5; D perhaps matches TRBD1 (6 bases). Trimming removed 2 bases at V and 5 bases at J, with 21 bases between. Germline V gives CDR1 MDHEN, CDR2 SYDVKM. The CDR3 consists of 17 residues. CDR3 loop: CASSLEEAGAMGETQYF. DNA for the CDR3: TGTGCCAGCAGTTTAGAAGAGGCAGGGGCTATGGGGGAGACCCAGTACTTC.

This clonotype was counted at least ten times. The chain employs TRBV12-3 or TRBV12-4 and TRBJ2-5; TRBD2 agrees at 7 bases. The J segment lost 1 base and the V segment lost 5 bases, leaving 4 bases of the junction unmatched. This CDR3 has 14 amino acids. CDR3 sequence reads: CASSTPGGQETQYF. The DNA for the CDR3 is TGTGCCAGCAGTACGCCGGGGGGCCAAGAGACCCAGTACTTC.

This clonotype has only a few counts. The chain links TRBV30 to TRBJ2-1; D is unclear. Per germline, CDR1 GTSNPN and CDR2 SVGIG (reference sequence). The ends were cut back, 0 bases at V and 0 bases at J, with 9 bases in the middle. The length of the CDR3 is 15 residues. This CDR3 reads CAWSVGDVSYNEQFF. Written as DNA, the CDR3 is TGTGCCTGGAGTGTAGGTGATGTCTCCTACAATGAGCAGTTCTTC.

This clonotype was observed many times. The rearrangement links TRBV5-6 to TRBJ2-5, with 7 bases aligning to TRBD1. CDR1 SGHDT and CDR2 YYEEEE come from the germline V gene. The CDR3 loop spans 14 amino acids. With 1 base clipped from V and 2 bases from J, the junction kept 2 bases outside the gene matches. CDR3 sequence reads: CASSLLGQQETQYF. The CDR3 bases are TGTGCCAGCAGCTTGTTGGGACAGCAAGAGACCCAGTACTTC.

The sample holds many counts of this clonotype. This chain connects TRBV30 to TRBJ2-7, with D perhaps TRBD2 (7 bases). Trimming shortened V by 4 bases and J by 3 bases, and 10 bases separated the two germline ends. This CDR3 contains 12 residues. The germline CDR1 and CDR2 sequences are GTSNPN and SVGIG (reference sequence). CDR3 amino acids: CAWNREGYEQYF. The CDR3 DNA reads TGTGCCTGGAACAGGGAGGGCTACGAGCAGTACTTC.

This rearrangement joins TRBV20-1 to TRBJ2-3, with D unclear. Germline loops: CDR1 DFQATT, CDR2 SNEGSKA (reference sequence). The CDR3 is made up of 15 amino acids. Trimming pared 3 bases from V and 2 bases from J, leaving 15 bases between. The CDR3 spells CSARDDKGSTDTQYF. In DNA form, the CDR3 reads TGCAGTGCTAGGGATGACAAGGGATCCACAGATACGCAGTATTTT.

The table lists this clonotype with many counts. The chain recombines TRBV6-1 with TRBJ1-1; D unclear. Germline assignment: CDR1 MNHNS and CDR2 SASEGT. Deletions cut 3 bases from V and 6 bases from J, with 11 bases between. CDR3 size: 13 residues. CDR3 loop: CASSEPLRAEAFF. CDR3 coding DNA: TGTGCCAGCAGTGAGCCCTTACGAGCTGAAGCTTTCTTT.

This clonotype was recorded at least ten times. The chain has TRBV6-1 and TRBJ2-7, with 7 bases matching TRBD1. J was trimmed by 2 bases and V by 7 bases; bases with no gene match: 8. Germline V gene sequence: CDR1 MNHNS, CDR2 SASEGT. The CDR3 has 14 residues. CDR3 in DNA: TGTGCCAGCAATCCCGGGACAGCAACCTACGAGCAGTACTTC. It encodes CASNPGTATYEQYF.

The chain recombines TRBV30 with TRBJ2-3; TRBD1 aligns across 8 bases. Germline V gene sequence: CDR1 GTSNPN, CDR2 SVGIG (reference sequence). Losses at the gene ends were 4 bases for V and 9 bases for J; bases not matched to a gene: 12. The CDR3 consists of 14 residues. Written as DNA, the CDR3 is TGTGCCTGGATACCCCACCCTGGACAGGGCACGCAGTATTTT. This translates into CAWIPHPGQGTQYF.

V and J are TRBV4-1 and TRBJ2-1; 7 nucleotides agree with TRBD1. The germline gives CDR1 MGHRA, CDR2 YSYEKL. This CDR3 has 15 amino acids. V shed 2 bases and J 3 bases; nucleotides not matched to a gene: 4. In DNA form, the CDR3 reads TGCGCCAGCAGCCAACCCCGGGACAGCTACAATGAGCAGTTCTTC. It is translated as CASSQPRDSYNEQFF.

This clonotype was counted between two and nine times. The chain has TRBV30 and TRBJ1-4, with D unclear. Germline values: CDR1 GTSNPN, CDR2 SVGIG (reference sequence). The V and J ends lost 0 bases and 8 bases respectively, with 7 bases between them. This CDR3 has 12 residues. The CDR3 loop reads CAWSVGGEKLFF. In DNA form, the CDR3 reads TGTGCCTGGAGTGTAGGAGGAGAAAAACTGTTTTTT.

A few counts support this clonotype. This chain uses TRBV6-1 with TRBJ1-1, with D unresolved. V lost 4 bases, J lost 3 bases, and 9 bases lay in between. Germline CDR1 reads MNHNS; CDR2 reads SASEGT. This CDR3 spans 13 amino acids. The CDR3 protein is CASSVGQYTEAFF. CDR3 DNA: TGTGCCAGCAGTGTGGGTCAGTACACTGAAGCTTTCTTT.

In its sample, this clonotype was seen many times. The rearrangement links TRBV20-1 to TRBJ2-1; D tentatively reads TRBD1 or TRBD2 (6 bases each). Trimming cost V 3 bases and J 10 bases, with 25 bases left between them. The CDR3 is 16 residues long. Germline V CDR1 and CDR2: DFQATT, SNEGSKA (reference sequence). CDR3 nucleotide sequence: TGCAGTGCTAGGGTGGGGGGAGGAGGGGGGAAGGAGGAGCAGTTCTTC. It translates to CSARVGGGGGKEEQFF.

This clonotype was counted many times. The chain carries TRBV18 and TRBJ2-7, with a tentative D call TRBD2 (5 bases). Germline V gives CDR1 KGHSH, CDR2 LQKENI. CDR3 size: 14 residues. Trimming shortened V by 5 bases and J by 0 bases, and 11 bases separated the two germline ends. The CDR3 sequence is CASSTRRDSYEQYF. CDR3 in DNA: TGTGCCAGCTCAACCCGCCGGGACTCCTACGAGCAGTACTTC.

The table lists this clonotype with many counts. The V gene is TRBV7-9, the J gene TRBJ1-4, with no clear D. Germline loops: CDR1 SEHNR, CDR2 FQNEAQ (reference sequence). V was pared by 1 base and J by 13 bases, with 10 bases between. The CDR3 loop spans 12 amino acids. The CDR3 reads CASSLEAGRLFF. CDR3 nucleotide sequence: TGTGCCAGCAGCTTAGAAGCAGGCCGACTGTTTTTT.

In its sample, this clonotype was seen many times. The rearrangement uses TRBV28 and TRBJ1-2; 7 bases line up with TRBD1. Germline V CDR1 and CDR2: MDHEN, SYDVKM. The J segment lost 4 bases and the V segment lost 6 bases, leaving 5 bases of the junction unmatched. This CDR3 has 13 amino acids. The CDR3 sequence: CASRRTGVYGYTF. DNA for the CDR3: TGTGCCAGCAGACGGACAGGCGTCTATGGCTACACCTTC.

In its sample, this clonotype was seen many times. The chain uses TRBV20-1 and TRBJ1-1, with TRBD1 identical over 8 bases. The CDR3 is made up of 12 amino acids. The trim removed 6 bases at V and 4 bases at J, leaving 4 bases unmatched. CDR1 and CDR2 from the germline V gene are DFQATT and SNEGSKA (reference sequence). The CDR3 region is CSAAGQGTEAFF. The CDR3 region has the DNA TGCAGTGCGGCTGGACAGGGCACTGAAGCTTTCTTT.

This clonotype showed up many times. The rearrangement links TRBV5-1 to TRBJ2-1; D tentatively reads TRBD1 or TRBD2 (6 bases each). Deletions cut 0 bases from V and 2 bases from J, with 12 bases between. The CDR3 loop spans 16 amino acids. The germline gives CDR1 SGHRS, CDR2 YFSETQ. The CDR3 protein is CASSLEGGGPYNEQFF. For the CDR3, the DNA is TGCGCCAGCAGCTTGGAGGGGGGAGGCCCCTACAATGAGCAGTTCTTC.

This clonotype was picked up a small number of times. This chain connects TRBV5-8 to TRBJ2-2; D gene uncertain. The ends were cut back, 2 bases at V and 2 bases at J, with 13 bases in the middle. The CDR3 totals 16 residues. Germline loops: CDR1 SGHTS, CDR2 YDEGEE. DNA for the CDR3: TGTGCCAGCAGCTTTGGGAAGTGGTATAACACCGGGGAGCTGTTTTTT. The encoded protein is CASSFGKWYNTGELFF.

This clonotype was observed a few times. The CDR3 region is CASSQDGREHYGYTF. CDR3 nucleotides: TGCGCCAGCAGCCAAGATGGCCGTGAACACTATGGCTACACCTTC. The chain carries TRBV4-1 and TRBJ1-2, with no clear D. CDR3 size: 15 residues. Per germline, CDR1 MGHRA and CDR2 YSYEKL. V dropped 0 bases and J dropped 3 bases, with 11 bases sitting between them.

This clonotype showed up many times. This chain joins TRBV28 and TRBJ2-1; D gene uncertain. The V end lost 1 base, the J end lost 7 bases, and 11 bases lay between the germline ends. The CDR3 contains 14 residues. Germline CDR1 MDHEN, CDR2 SYDVKM. CDR3 sequence reads: CASSLYSRRNEQFF. CDR3 DNA: TGTGCCAGCAGTTTATACAGCCGAAGGAATGAGCAGTTCTTC.

This clonotype was seen many times. The chain joins TRBV11-1 to TRBJ1-1; a possible D gene is TRBD1 (5 bases). This CDR3 is built from 14 residues. Germline V gene sequence: CDR1 SGHAT, CDR2 FQDESV (reference sequence). The V end lost 5 bases, the J end lost 3 bases, and 13 bases lay between the germline ends. CDR3 nucleotide sequence: TGTGCCAGCAGCCCACAGGCTTCATACACTGAAGCTTTCTTT. Translated, it gives CASSPQASYTEAFF.

This clonotype has a handful of counts. The chain links TRBV7-9 to TRBJ2-1, with 14 positions matching TRBD2. CDR1 SEHNR and CDR2 FQNEAQ come from the germline V gene (reference sequence). V shed 5 bases, J shed 6 bases, and the junction held 6 bases outside the gene matches. This CDR3 has 16 amino acids. The CDR3 reads CASSPRGTSGSNEQFF. The DNA for the CDR3 is TGTGCCAGCAGCCCACGCGGGACTAGCGGGAGCAATGAGCAGTTCTTC.

This clonotype appeared many times. The chain carries TRBV20-1 and TRBJ2-3; the D gene is possibly TRBD2 (6 bases). Between the trimmed V and J ends, which lost 6 bases and 1 base, there was a span of 26 bases. The germline gives CDR1 DFQATT, CDR2 SNEGSKA (reference sequence). The CDR3 consists of 18 residues. The CDR3 here is CSAPPPMGGYFGTDTQYF. CDR3 nucleotides: TGCAGTGCCCCCCCACCCATGGGAGGCTATTTTGGCACAGATACGCAGTATTTT.